A selection of T cell receptor beta chains follows, all from one sample in a study of glioma-infiltrating T cells. TCRdb re-called the multiplex PCR reads with MiXCR, one entry per CDR3 protein. This sample has 160,000 or so distinct CDR3 sequences; more than 35% occur once, and the top ten carry 5.2%. Source material: glioma tissue, nonneoplastic brain tissue, or PBMCs (not recorded which). The receptors shown here come from a human donor with low-grade glioma or glioblastoma, undergoing nonglioma brain surgery, or in good health (not recorded which). The CDR3 runs from the conserved cysteine through the conserved F or W. A D gene is named only where the DNA matches it firmly. Some rows mark clone size as missing; the rest say once, few, many or name a class of expanded clone.

D gene,clone size,V gene,J gene,CDR3 DNA,CDR3 protein
-,many,TRBV10-3,TRBJ2-2,TGTGCCATCAGTGAGGCGGACTTGAAGTTTTTT,CAISEADLKFF
-,-,TRBV24-1,TRBJ2-1,TGTGCCACCAGTGATCTGGGGGTCAAAGAGCAGTTCTTC,CATSDLGVKEQFF
-,few,TRBV18,TRBJ2-1,TGTGCCAGCTCACTACAGGGCAACAATGAGCAGTTCTTC,CASSLQGNNEQFF
TRBD1,many,TRBV28,TRBJ2-5,TGTGCCAGCAGTTCCCCAGGGGGAGAGACCCAGTACTTC,CASSSPGGETQYF
TRBD2,-,TRBV28,TRBJ2-1,TGTGCCAGCAGTTTCGCGGGAGGGATCTACAATGAGCAGTTCTTC,CASSFAGGIYNEQFF
-,-,TRBV29-1,TRBJ1-1,TGCAGCGTTGAAAAACAGGGAGTTGAAGCTTTCTTT,CSVEKQGVEAFF
-,many,TRBV25-1,TRBJ2-2,TGTGCCAGCAGTGAATACGGGGGAAACACCGGGGAGCTGTTTTTT,CASSEYGGNTGELFF
-,-,TRBV6-1,TRBJ2-7,TGTGCCAGCAGTAGGACCGCGTCAACCTTCCTCTACGAGCAGTACTTC,CASSRTASTFLYEQYF
-,-,TRBV10-2,TRBJ1-1,TGCGCCAGCAGCCAGACAGGCCCCTACGCGAACACTGAAGCTTTCTTT,CASSQTGPYANTEAFF
-,few,TRBV7-9,TRBJ1-1,TGTGCCAGCAGCACCCCCGACAGGCTGAACACTGAAGCTTTCTTT,CASSTPDRLNTEAFF
-,few,TRBV2,TRBJ1-3,TGTGCCAGCAGTGAAGAGCCAAGGGGCGGAAACACCATATATTTT,CASSEEPRGGNTIYF
TRBD1,-,TRBV20-1,TRBJ1-2,TGCAGTGCTAGAGATAATCAGGGGGTTAGGGGCTACACCTTC,CSARDNQGVRGYTF
-,many,TRBV7-8,TRBJ2-3,TGTGCCAGCAGCCACTATAGCACAGATACGCAGTATTTT,CASSHYSTDTQYF
-,many,TRBV20-1,TRBJ1-1,TGCAGTGCCAGACCAGCGGGGGGTATCGCTGAAGCTTTCTTT,CSARPAGGIAEAFF